Sequencing of this TCR beta chain was carried out in a study of T-cell memory formation after mild COVID-19. In its sample, this clonotype was seen a few times. Its antigen is currently unknown. Study outcomes and limitations: Those CD4+ clones that contracted were mainly in CM and EM (CD8+ ones in EMRA). Cross-reactive memory seemingly joined, as some responding clones were found in pre-infection memory. Second-wave clones reaching peak frequency on day 37 lacked confirmed SARS-CoV-2 specificity.

The CDR3 covers 15 residues. The V gene end was trimmed by 6 bases and the J gene end by 6 bases; junction bases not matched to a gene: 7. It was 5'RACE with constant-segment primers that produced the TCR alpha and TCR beta cDNA libraries, which carried sample barcodes and UMIs. Via MiXCR, TCRdb re-called the 5' RACE reads, giving one row per CDR3 protein. Found here are roughly 120,000 distinct CDR3 sequences, 22% of them singletons; the top ten hold approximately 40%. The sequenced sample consisted of PBMCs or a T cell subset sorted from them (not recorded which). The rearrangement links TRBV12-3 or TRBV12-4 to TRBJ2-2; 10 bases are shared with TRBD1. The clonotype was recovered from a young man who had mild COVID-19 (a few samples of this study predate the infection). Cell type and time point are not known. The CDR3 sequence: CASRRTGGASGELFF. Here the CDR3 DNA reads TGTGCCAGCAGGCGGACAGGGGGTGCGTCCGGGGAGCTGTTTTTT.